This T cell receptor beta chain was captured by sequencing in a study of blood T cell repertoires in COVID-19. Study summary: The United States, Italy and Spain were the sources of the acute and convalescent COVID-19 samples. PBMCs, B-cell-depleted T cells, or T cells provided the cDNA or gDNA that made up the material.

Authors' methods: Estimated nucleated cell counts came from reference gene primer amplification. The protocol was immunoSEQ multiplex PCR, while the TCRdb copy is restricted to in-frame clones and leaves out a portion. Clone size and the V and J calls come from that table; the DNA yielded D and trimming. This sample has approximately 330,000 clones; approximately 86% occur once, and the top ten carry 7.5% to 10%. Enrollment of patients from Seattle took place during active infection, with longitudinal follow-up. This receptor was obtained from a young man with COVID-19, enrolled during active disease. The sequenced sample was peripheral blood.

Here the CDR3 reads CASSRRDSYLEGTEAFF. The CDR3 nucleotides are TGTGCCAGCAGTCGCCGGGACAGCTATTTGGAGGGCACTGAAGCTTTCTTT. This sequence joins TRBV6-2 or TRBV6-3 and TRBJ1-1, with 7 bases aligning to TRBD1. The V gene's germline CDR1 is MNHEY and CDR2 SVGEGT. CDR3 length equals 17 residues. J gave up 4 bases and V 5 bases, and 16 bases lay outside the gene matches.